The present entry profiles one TCR beta chain with its context. The identical CDR3 is also encoded by other nucleotide sequences in the sample. Everyone who donated was a Caucasian adult who lived in Nashville, Tennessee. These data belong to a study of shared clonotypes between healthy human individuals. Produced via immunoSEQ multiplex PCR; TCRdb's table is partial and in-frame only. The table includes 530,000 or so clones, approximately 79% detected once. Sample: PBMCs. This sequence originates from a woman in her thirties or forties in good health. Some clones in this sample may be carry-over from other donors' samples.

Here the CDR3 reads CATSREPAQETQYF. CDR3 DNA sequence: TGTGCCACCAGCAGAGAACCAGCCCAAGAGACCCAGTACTTC. V usage is TRBV15 and J usage is TRBJ2-5; D unclear. This CDR3 spans 14 amino acids. In germline, CDR1 is LNHNV, CDR2 YYDKDF (reference sequence). V was pared by 0 bases and J by 1 base, with 6 bases between.